A selection of T cell receptor beta chains follows, all from one sample in a study of siplizumab effects on memory and regulatory T cells. Some clones are missing from TCRdb's copy, which holds only in-frame ones; the method was immunoSEQ multiplex PCR. Of tens of thousands of clones in the sample, around nine tenths are singletons; the top ten hold about 1.7%. The sequencing input was Tregs sorted from blood. The receptors originated from a human donor in good health. Both conserved end residues are trimmed from each CDR3. The order of the fields is J gene, clone size, D gene, V gene, CDR3 protein. D genes are given only for firm matches. Size values are once, few and many counts, or a class for expanded clones, and some rows have none.

J gene: TRBJ2-7
clone size: .
D gene: TRBD2
V gene: TRBV19
CDR3 protein: ASRSSGIMDEQY

J gene: TRBJ2-7
clone size: .
D gene: .
V gene: TRBV4-2
CDR3 protein: ASSLHLTDSYEQY

J gene: TRBJ2-5
clone size: .
D gene: .
V gene: TRBV5-6
CDR3 protein: ASSLRVASKTQY

J gene: TRBJ1-1
clone size: .
D gene: .
V gene: TRBV19
CDR3 protein: ASSRGVNTEAF

J gene: TRBJ1-1
clone size: .
D gene: TRBD1
V gene: TRBV6-5
CDR3 protein: ASSAHRGAEAF

J gene: TRBJ2-5
clone size: .
D gene: .
V gene: TRBV21-1
CDR3 protein: ASSKSWQAEETQY

J gene: TRBJ2-7
clone size: once
D gene: .
V gene: TRBV7-9
CDR3 protein: ASSSPGGEQY

J gene: TRBJ1-4
clone size: few
D gene: .
V gene: TRBV6-6
CDR3 protein: ASSYLMDSAREKLF

J gene: TRBJ1-6
clone size: .
D gene: .
V gene: TRBV9
CDR3 protein: ASSVVPGSNSPLH

J gene: TRBJ1-1
clone size: .
D gene: TRBD1
V gene: TRBV5-1
CDR3 protein: ASSSGQGRTEAF

J gene: TRBJ1-1
clone size: once
D gene: .
V gene: TRBV6-5
CDR3 protein: ASSYGSAKAF

J gene: TRBJ2-4
clone size: .
D gene: .
V gene: TRBV5-1
CDR3 protein: ASSLGQGRGQY

J gene: TRBJ1-1
clone size: .
D gene: TRBD1
V gene: TRBV7-3
CDR3 protein: ASSLAGGNTEAF

J gene: TRBJ2-2
clone size: once
D gene: .
V gene: TRBV12-5
CDR3 protein: ASGWSENTGELF

J gene: TRBJ1-5
clone size: .
D gene: TRBD1
V gene: TRBV2
CDR3 protein: ASSEGTGVQPQH

J gene: TRBJ2-7
clone size: .
D gene: .
V gene: TRBV7-2
CDR3 protein: ASSLDPEGAGYEQY

J gene: TRBJ1-1
clone size: .
D gene: TRBD1
V gene: TRBV7-2
CDR3 protein: ASSPRTGGTEAF

J gene: TRBJ2-5
clone size: .
D gene: .
V gene: TRBV5-1
CDR3 protein: ASSVGPRQKTQY

J gene: TRBJ2-1
clone size: .
D gene: .
V gene: TRBV15
CDR3 protein: ATSRGFAGSSYNEQF

J gene: TRBJ2-3
clone size: .
D gene: TRBD1
V gene: TRBV19
CDR3 protein: ASSIGQGGTDTQY

J gene: TRBJ2-1
clone size: .
D gene: .
V gene: TRBV11-2
CDR3 protein: ASSLGIAWDEQF

J gene: TRBJ2-3
clone size: .
D gene: .
V gene: TRBV29-1
CDR3 protein: SVERTDTQY

J gene: TRBJ2-5
clone size: .
D gene: .
V gene: TRBV2
CDR3 protein: AGERDFQETQY

J gene: TRBJ2-7
clone size: .
D gene: TRBD2
V gene: TRBV7-2
CDR3 protein: ASSTGGLAAYEQY

J gene: TRBJ1-4
clone size: .
D gene: .
V gene: TRBV4-3
CDR3 protein: ASSPMGGLGEKLF

J gene: TRBJ2-2
clone size: .
D gene: .
V gene: TRBV7-2
CDR3 protein: ASRKEGNTGELF